Listed below are T cell receptor beta chains from one sample, sequenced in a study of T cell responses to AZD1222 COVID-19 vaccine. Produced via immunoSEQ multiplex PCR; TCRdb's table is partial and in-frame only. The data show around 60,000 clones, approximately 90% seen once. The specimen was peripheral blood, collected 28 days after the second dose of the MenACWY control vaccine. The receptors derive from an adult who received the MenACWY meningococcal vaccine as a control. The CDR3 runs from the conserved cysteine through the conserved F or W.

13 TRBJ1-2 TRBV6-5 CATSGAGDYGYTF
14 TRBJ2-7 TRBV30 CAWTRSGSSYEQYF
15 TRBJ1-3 TRBV27 CASSLSIGGLNTIYF
11 TRBJ2-7 TRBV2 CASSEFGEQYF
15 TRBJ2-5 TRBV7-2 CASSLETSGQETQYF
13 TRBJ1-1 TRBV7-2 CASSLTRNTEAFF
15 TRBJ2-1 TRBV7-9 CASSFGLAGVDEQFF
12 TRBJ2-7 TRBV29-1 CSVEGQGHEQYF
14 TRBJ1-1 TRBV20-1 CSASKTPGDTEAFF
16 TRBJ1-4 TRBV4-1 CASSPSYGQFGEKLFF
16 TRBJ2-1 TRBV7-9 CASSITGTSTPPCQFF
15 TRBJ2-1 TRBV19 CASRGQPSAGDEQFF
15 TRBJ1-1 TRBV6-5 CASRGQGAGDTEAFF
14 TRBJ2-7 TRBV6-6 CASSSQGTAYEQYF
15 TRBJ2-1 TRBV3-1/TRBV3-2 CASSPALVGVNEQFF
12 TRBJ2-1 TRBV12-3/TRBV12-4 CASSGLAHEQFF
15 TRBJ1-5 TRBV24-1 CATSDLVDRGQPQHF
12 TRBJ1-2 TRBV7-9 CASSLETYGYTF
14 TRBJ2-6 TRBV5-1 CASKDQAGANVLTF
13 TRBJ1-1 TRBV5-1 CASSFQRTGKAFF
16 TRBJ2-3 TRBV19 CASSMGAPVGTDTQYF
16 TRBJ2-1 TRBV19 CASTIGEGRNYNEQFF
15 TRBJ2-6 TRBV5-1 CASSTSTSGANVLTF
16 TRBJ2-6 TRBV29-1 CSVRDSHMSGANVLTF
13 TRBJ2-2 TRBV2 CASRGRGAGELFF
14 TRBJ2-7 TRBV15 CATSSDIPGVEQYF
14 TRBJ2-7 TRBV7-3 CASSPPGSGSEQYF